These 26 T cell receptor beta chains came from one sample sequenced in a study of blood T cell repertoires in COVID-19. The method was immunoSEQ multiplex PCR; TCRdb's version includes in-frame clones alone and lacks a portion of them. The sample shows around 60,000 clones, approximately 80% of them seen only once. The specimen was peripheral blood. Receptors were obtained from an elderly man with acute or convalescent COVID-19.

The chain couples TRBV5-1 to TRBJ1-4; 11 nucleotides agree with TRBD1. The CDR3 is 14 amino acids. Trimming at V came to 5 bases and at J to 7 bases, leaving 4 bases not matched to a gene. Germline assignment: CDR1 SGHRS and CDR2 YFSETQ. CDR3 sequence (DNA): TGCGCCAGCAGACGGACAGGGGGCATTGAAAAACTGTTTTTT. It yields the protein CASRRTGGIEKLFF.

V gene TRBV19 combines with J gene TRBJ1-5, with a tentative D call TRBD1 (5 bases). Between the trimmed V and J ends, which lost 3 bases and 0 bases, there was a span of 15 bases. The CDR3 is 17 residues long. CDR1 and CDR2 (germline): LNHDA, SQIVND (reference sequence). As DNA, the CDR3 is TGTGCCAGTAGTATCGTACAGGCAGGGTTTAGCAATCAGCCCCAGCATTTT. Translated, it gives CASSIVQAGFSNQPQHF.

The V call is TRBV7-2, the J call TRBJ1-1, with 11 bases matching TRBD1. Trimming cost V 3 bases and J 4 bases; bases outside gene matches: 1. The CDR3 has 14 amino acids. Germline V gene sequence: CDR1 SGHTA, CDR2 FQGNSA. The CDR3 sequence is CASSFGTGGTEAFF. In DNA, the CDR3 is TGTGCCAGCAGCTTCGGGACAGGGGGCACTGAAGCTTTCTTT.

This clone occurred once. V and J are TRBV6-6 and TRBJ1-1, with TRBD1 identical over 9 bases. CDR3 length: 12 amino acids. V lost 6 bases to trimming and J lost 12 bases; unmatched junction nucleotides: 8. Germline loops: CDR1 MNHNY, CDR2 SVGAGI (reference sequence). The CDR3, as DNA: TGTGCCAGCAGCCAAACCGGGACAGGGCCTTTCTTT. Residues: CASSQTGTGPFF.

This chain's CDR3 is CASSPGGETQYF. The CDR3 region has the DNA TGTGCCAGCTCACCGGGAGGGGAGACCCAGTACTTC. The chain combines TRBV18 with TRBJ2-5; 7 positions agree with TRBD2. The CDR3 sequence is 12 residues long. J gave up 5 bases and V 3 bases, and 0 bases lay outside the gene matches. Germline CDR1 and CDR2: KGHSH and LQKENI.

This clone was counted a single time. This chain connects TRBV6-5 to TRBJ1-5; D is uncertain. V dropped 0 bases and J dropped 3 bases, with 9 bases sitting between them. Per germline, CDR1 MNHEY and CDR2 SVGAGI. The CDR3 spans 15 residues. Here the CDR3 reads CASSYSGTANQPQHF. The CDR3 DNA reads as TGTGCCAGCAGTTACTCCGGAACAGCCAATCAGCCCCAGCATTTT.

The CDR3: CASSVGGLAGKETQYF. CDR3 sequence (DNA): TGTGCCAGCAGCGTAGGGGGACTAGCGGGGAAAGAGACCCAGTACTTC. This rearrangement joins TRBV9 to TRBJ2-5, with 13 positions matching TRBD2. The CDR3 is 16 amino acids. The V gene's germline CDR1 is SGDLS and CDR2 YYNGEE. After removal of 0 bases from V and 3 bases from J, the junction contained 2 bases not matched to a gene.

This rearrangement joins TRBV10-3 to TRBJ1-2; 10 nucleotides align to TRBD1. In germline, CDR1 is ENHRY, CDR2 SYGVKD. Losses at the gene ends were 6 bases for V and 2 bases for J; bases not matched to a gene: 3. The CDR3 contains 14 residues. CDR3 DNA: TGTGCCATCAGATCGGGACAGGGGAACTATGGCTACACCTTC. This translates into CAIRSGQGNYGYTF.

This chain connects TRBV18 to TRBJ2-5, with D hard to call. Germline CDR1 is KGHSH and CDR2 is LQKENI. Deletions cut 0 bases from V and 1 base from J, with 6 bases between. The CDR3 has 14 amino acids. The CDR3 sequence: CASSPPHIQETQYF. CDR3 bases: TGTGCCAGCTCACCACCGCACATCCAAGAGACCCAGTACTTC.

V usage is TRBV19 and J usage is TRBJ2-5; 8 bases align to TRBD2. The CDR3 is 16 amino acids. Losses at the gene ends were 7 bases for V and 4 bases for J; bases not matched to a gene: 14. Germline V CDR1 and CDR2: LNHDA, SQIVND (reference sequence). This chain's CDR3 is CASKPQDGGARETQYF. In DNA, the CDR3 is TGTGCCAGTAAACCCCAGGACGGGGGGGCTCGAGAGACCCAGTACTTC.

The chain is built from TRBV2 and TRBJ1-4; TRBD1 aligns across 9 bases. The CDR3 contains 14 residues. The germline V gene has CDR1 SNHLY and CDR2 FYNNEI. V lost 8 bases and J lost 4; bases outside the gene matches: 5. The CDR3 DNA reads TGTGCCAGCCTCACGGGACAGGGTAATGAAAAACTGTTTTTT. Residues: CASLTGQGNEKLFF.

This clone was seen more than once but under ten times. The CDR3 DNA sequence: TGCGCCAGCAGCCTCACCAGGGGAGAGACCCAGTACTTC. It specifies CASSLTRGETQYF. The chain couples TRBV5-1 to TRBJ2-5; D perhaps matches TRBD1 (6 bases). The CDR3 loop spans 13 amino acids. CDR1 SGHRS and CDR2 YFSETQ come from the germline V gene. The ends were cut back, 4 bases at V and 4 bases at J, with 11 bases in the middle.

About this clone: Other DNA sequences in this specimen translate into the identical CDR3. The chain combines TRBV19 with TRBJ1-1; 7 positions match TRBD1. V trimming: 6 bases; J trimming: 0 bases; junction bases outside the gene matches: 4. CDR1 and CDR2 (germline): LNHDA, SQIVND (reference sequence). CDR3 length: 14 amino acids. CDR3 coding DNA: TGTGCCAGTAGGTGGGACAGAGTGAACACTGAAGCTTTCTTT. Protein: CASRWDRVNTEAFF.

This chain connects TRBV29-1 to TRBJ2-5; maybe TRBD1 (7 bases). V was pared by 3 bases and J by 4 bases, with 12 bases between. This CDR3 has 13 amino acids. Germline-derived CDR1 and CDR2 are SQVTM and ANQGSEA. CDR3 bases: TGCAGCGTTGAGTCAGGGGGAGGAGAGACCCAGTACTTC. Translation: CSVESGGGETQYF.

A few counts support this clone. J is TRBJ2-7 and V is TRBV10-3; maybe TRBD2 (5 bases). The germline V gene encodes CDR1 ENHRY and CDR2 SYGVKD. The V end was cut by 7 bases, the J end by 3 bases, with 13 bases between. The CDR3 contains 13 residues. For the CDR3, the DNA is TGTGCCATCACCGGAGAGAGCGGCTACGAGCAGTACTTC. As protein: CAITGESGYEQYF.

This sequence joins TRBV19 and TRBJ1-2, with 8 bases that match TRBD1. The V gene's germline CDR1 is LNHDA and CDR2 SQIVND (reference sequence). J lost 3 bases, V lost 6 bases, and 9 bases had no gene match. CDR3 length: 15 amino acids. The CDR3, as DNA: TGTGCCAGTAGCCTAACCCGGACAGGGCACTATGGCTACACCTTC. Translated, it gives CASSLTRTGHYGYTF.

The chain couples TRBV5-4 to TRBJ2-3; tentative D call: TRBD2 (7 bases). The CDR3 sequence is 15 residues long. The germline V and J ends were trimmed by 4 bases and 3 bases, with 15 bases remaining between them. Germline loops: CDR1 SGHNT, CDR2 YYREEE (reference sequence). The CDR3 sequence is CASSPRGASTDTQYF. CDR3 bases: TGTGCCAGCAGCCCCCGGGGGGCTTCGACAGATACGCAGTATTTT.

J is TRBJ2-2 and V is TRBV9; D is ambiguous. Between the trimmed V and J ends, which lost 0 bases and 0 bases, there was a span of 12 bases. Germline loops: CDR1 SGDLS, CDR2 YYNGEE. There are 17 residues in the CDR3. CDR3 residues: CASSVGQEYANTGELFF. The CDR3 coding sequence is TGTGCCAGCAGCGTAGGGCAGGAATACGCGAACACCGGGGAGCTGTTTTTT. Complete variable domain (other parts from reference TRBV9 and TRBJ2-2): DSGVTQTPKHLITATGQRVTLRCSPRSGDLSVYWYQQSLDQGLQFLIQYYNGEERAKGNILERFSAQQFPDLHSELNLSSLELGDSALYFCASSVGQEYANTGELFFGEGSRLTVL.

CDR3 amino acids: CASSIGGLGAQPQHF. CDR3 DNA sequence: TGTGCCAGTAGTATCGGGGGTTTGGGAGCTCAGCCCCAGCATTTT. V is TRBV19 and J is TRBJ1-5, with D possibly matching TRBD1 (5 bases). Trimming took off 3 bases at V and 6 bases at J, with 15 bases between the two ends. CDR1 and CDR2 from the germline V gene are LNHDA and SQIVND (reference sequence). The CDR3 consists of 15 residues.

This chain links TRBV3-1 (or the pseudogene TRBV3-2) with TRBJ1-6, with D tentatively TRBD1 (6 bases). This CDR3 contains 14 residues. V was shortened by 4 bases and J by 8 bases, with 12 bases between the two germline ends. CDR1 LGHDT and CDR2 YNNKEL come from the germline V gene (reference sequence). CDR3 in amino acids: CASSLRGGDSPLHF. The DNA for the CDR3 is TGTGCCAGCAGCCTGAGGGGGGGGGATTCACCCCTCCACTTT.

This chain links TRBV11-2 with TRBJ1-3; TRBD1 matches at 7 bases. J gave up 8 bases and V 5 bases, and 9 bases lay outside the gene matches. Per germline, CDR1 SGHAT and CDR2 FQNNGV. CDR3 length equals 14 residues. The CDR3 DNA follows: TGTGCCAGCAGCCCAACGACCCAGGGGGACACCATATATTTT. The encoded protein is CASSPTTQGDTIYF.

The J gene is TRBJ2-1, the V gene TRBV11-1, with 8 bases fitting TRBD2. Per germline, CDR1 SGHAT and CDR2 FQDESV (reference sequence). The junction had 5 bases not matched to a gene; V was cut back by 5 bases and J by 8 bases. This CDR3 has 13 amino acids. As DNA, the CDR3 is TGTGCCAGCAGCCCCAGCGGGGGTTATGAGCAGTTCTTC. Amino acid sequence: CASSPSGGYEQFF. Full variable domain (missing parts from reference TRBV11-1 and TRBJ2-1): EAEVAQSPRYKITEKSQAVAFWCDPISGHATLYWYRQILGQGPELLVQFQDESVVDDSQLPKDRFSAERLKGVDSTLKIQPAELGDSAMYLCASSPSGGYEQFFGPGTRLTVL.

The chain has TRBV19 and TRBJ1-5, with 7 bases lining up with TRBD1. CDR1 LNHDA and CDR2 SQIVND come from the germline V gene (reference sequence). The CDR3 has 12 residues. The V gene end was trimmed by 5 bases and the J gene end by 16 bases; junction bases not matched to a gene: 11. The CDR3 region is CASSHRDSLPHF. The CDR3 nucleotides are TGTGCCAGTAGTCACCGGGACAGCCTCCCCCATTTT.

CDR3 DNA sequence: TGTGCCAGCAGTGAAGCCGGACTAGCGGTAAATGAGCAGTTCTTC. Encoded protein: CASSEAGLAVNEQFF. The chain has TRBV6-1 and TRBJ2-1, with 10 bases identical to TRBD2. The ends lost 0 bases at V and 7 bases at J; junction bases unmatched: 3. Germline CDR1 reads MNHNS; CDR2 reads SASEGT. The length of the CDR3 is 15 residues.

This clone was seen a single time. The V and J genes are TRBV11-1 and TRBJ2-7, with D possibly being TRBD1 (5 bases). The V gene's germline CDR1 is SGHAT and CDR2 FQDESV (reference sequence). With 5 bases removed from V and 6 bases from J, the gap between germline ends came to 17 bases. This CDR3 has 14 residues. CDR3 region: CASSPGQASAEQYF. The CDR3 DNA follows: TGTGCCAGCAGCCCAGGGCAGGCTTCGGCCGAGCAGTACTTC.

The chain recombines TRBV18 with TRBJ1-1, with D possibly TRBD1 on 6 matching bases. The CDR3 loop spans 14 amino acids. Trimming stripped 3 bases from V and 0 bases from J, with 8 bases between. Germline CDR1 reads KGHSH; CDR2 reads LQKENI. CDR3 sequence (DNA): TGTGCCAGCTCACCCAGGGGCCTGAACACTGAAGCTTTCTTT. Encoded protein: CASSPRGLNTEAFF.